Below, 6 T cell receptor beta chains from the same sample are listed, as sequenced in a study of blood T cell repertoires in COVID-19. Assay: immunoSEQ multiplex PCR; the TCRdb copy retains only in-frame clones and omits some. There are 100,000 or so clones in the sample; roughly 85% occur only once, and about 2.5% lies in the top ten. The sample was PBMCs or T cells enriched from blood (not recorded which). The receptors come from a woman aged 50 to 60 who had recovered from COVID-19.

CDR3 bases: TGTGCCAGCAGCCCTCCCGGACTAGCGGGGGGGCGGTCTAGCACAGATACGCAGTATTTT. As protein: CASSPPGLAGGRSSTDTQYF. J is TRBJ2-3 and V is TRBV5-4; 15 nucleotides align to TRBD2. Germline assignment: CDR1 SGHNT and CDR2 YYREEE (reference sequence). The ends lost 4 bases at V and 0 bases at J; junction bases unmatched: 12. The CDR3 is 20 residues long.

This CDR3 reads CASSLRSGGLEHNEQFF. CDR3 nucleotide sequence: TGTGCCAGCAGCCTTAGGTCGGGGGGGCTTGAACACAATGAGCAGTTCTTC. The V gene is TRBV27, the J gene TRBJ2-1, with TRBD2 matching 8 bases. Germline loops: CDR1 MNHEY, CDR2 SMNVEV (reference sequence). With V trimmed by 6 bases and J by 5 bases, 15 bases remained unmatched. The CDR3 spans 17 residues.

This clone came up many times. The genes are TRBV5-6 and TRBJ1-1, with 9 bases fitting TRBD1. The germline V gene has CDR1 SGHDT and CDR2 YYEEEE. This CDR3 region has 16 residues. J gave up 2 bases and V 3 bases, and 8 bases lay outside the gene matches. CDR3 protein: CASSYYRGQVNTEAFF. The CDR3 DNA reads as TGTGCCAGCAGCTATTACAGGGGGCAGGTAAACACTGAAGCTTTCTTT.

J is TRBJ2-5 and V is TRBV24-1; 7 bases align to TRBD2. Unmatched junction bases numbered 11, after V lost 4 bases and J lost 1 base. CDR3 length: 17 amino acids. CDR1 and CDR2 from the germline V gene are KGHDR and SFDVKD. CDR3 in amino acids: CATSDLAVGGAQETQYF. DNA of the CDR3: TGTGCCACCAGTGACCTAGCGGTAGGAGGGGCCCAAGAGACCCAGTACTTC.

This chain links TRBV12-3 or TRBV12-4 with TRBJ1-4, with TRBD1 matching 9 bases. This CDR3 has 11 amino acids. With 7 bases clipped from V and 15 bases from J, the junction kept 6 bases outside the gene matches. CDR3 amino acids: CASNRGQGMFF. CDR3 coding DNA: TGTGCCAGCAACCGAGGACAGGGGATGTTTTTT.

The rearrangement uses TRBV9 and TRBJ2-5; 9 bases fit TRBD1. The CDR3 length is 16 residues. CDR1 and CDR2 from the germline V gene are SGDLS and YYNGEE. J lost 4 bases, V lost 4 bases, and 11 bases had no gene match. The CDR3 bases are TGTGCCAGCAGCTTACGGACAGGGGATGTGGTAGAGACCCAGTACTTC. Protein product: CASSLRTGDVVETQYF.